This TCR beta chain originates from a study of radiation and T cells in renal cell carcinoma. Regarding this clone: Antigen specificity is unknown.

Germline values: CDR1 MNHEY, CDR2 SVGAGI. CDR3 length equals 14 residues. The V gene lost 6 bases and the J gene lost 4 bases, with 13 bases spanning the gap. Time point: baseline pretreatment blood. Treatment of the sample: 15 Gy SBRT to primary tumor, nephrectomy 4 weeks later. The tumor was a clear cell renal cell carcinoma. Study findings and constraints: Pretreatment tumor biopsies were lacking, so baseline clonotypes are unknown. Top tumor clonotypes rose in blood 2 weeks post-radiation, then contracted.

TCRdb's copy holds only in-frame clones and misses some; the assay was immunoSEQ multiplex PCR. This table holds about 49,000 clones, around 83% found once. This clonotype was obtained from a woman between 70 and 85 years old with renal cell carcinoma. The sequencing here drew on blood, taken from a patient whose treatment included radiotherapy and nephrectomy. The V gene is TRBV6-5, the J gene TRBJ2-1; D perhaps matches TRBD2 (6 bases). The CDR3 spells CASSPSGSYNEQFF. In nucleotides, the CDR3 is TGTGCCAGCAGCCCATCCGGGAGTTACAATGAGCAGTTCTTC.